Sequencing of this T cell receptor beta chain was carried out in a study of a mutant IDH1 vaccine in newly diagnosed glioma. At the level of the study: The initiation of vaccination occurred 4-6 weeks after radiotherapy alone, or with temozolomide cycles. Earlier therapy was either radiotherapy, temozolomide, or both, and most got both.

The time point is: week 47, end of study. The study gave 300 ug of mutant IDH1 20-mer peptide per vaccine dose, with topical imiquimod. Clones were sequenced by immunoSEQ multiplex PCR, and TCRdb holds only the in-frame ones, with some missing. The sample has tens of thousands of clones, less than 80% seen once. A note on this clone: Its matching antigen is unknown.

Germline V CDR1 and CDR2: SQVTM, ANQGSEA. This CDR3 contains 15 residues. Deletions cut 4 bases from V and 0 bases from J, with 12 bases between. Study-wide results and caveats: Induction of immune responses by the vaccine occurred in about 95% of patients.

The sample consisted of PBMCs, taken from a glioma patient whose treatment included an IDH1 peptide vaccine. J is TRBJ1-4 and V is TRBV29-1; a possible D gene is TRBD1 (5 bases). The clonotype comes from a middle-aged man with glioma. Written as DNA, the CDR3 is TGCAGCGTTGGAGAGGGGAGTTCAACTAATGAAAAACTGTTTTTT. As protein: CSVGEGSSTNEKLFF.